This T cell receptor (beta chain) was documented in a study of blood T cell repertoires in COVID-19. Study as a whole: The United States, Italy and Spain provided the acute and convalescent COVID-19 samples. T cells, B-cell-depleted T cells, or PBMCs provided the cDNA or gDNA that served as material.

Germline lookup yields CDR1 SGHVS and CDR2 FQNEAQ. The CDR3 spans 14 residues. Trimming removed 2 bases from V and 4 bases from J; junction bases left unmatched: 3. Original handling: Amplification with reference gene primers provided the estimates of nucleated cell counts. Clones were sequenced by immunoSEQ multiplex PCR, and TCRdb holds only the in-frame ones, with some missing. The DNA gave D and trimming, while V, J and clone size come from that table. Altogether roughly 150,000 clones are present, approximately 91% being singletons, with the ten largest covering around 5%. Those enrolled in Seattle joined during active infection and were followed longitudinally afterward.

This chain links TRBV7-8 with TRBJ1-1; 8 bases line up with TRBD1. What was sequenced was peripheral blood. The clonotype originates from a man aged 18-30 years with COVID-19, enrolled during active disease. CDR3 region: CASSLTGGLTEAFF. The CDR3 DNA sequence: TGTGCCAGCAGCTTAACAGGGGGACTCACTGAAGCTTTCTTT.